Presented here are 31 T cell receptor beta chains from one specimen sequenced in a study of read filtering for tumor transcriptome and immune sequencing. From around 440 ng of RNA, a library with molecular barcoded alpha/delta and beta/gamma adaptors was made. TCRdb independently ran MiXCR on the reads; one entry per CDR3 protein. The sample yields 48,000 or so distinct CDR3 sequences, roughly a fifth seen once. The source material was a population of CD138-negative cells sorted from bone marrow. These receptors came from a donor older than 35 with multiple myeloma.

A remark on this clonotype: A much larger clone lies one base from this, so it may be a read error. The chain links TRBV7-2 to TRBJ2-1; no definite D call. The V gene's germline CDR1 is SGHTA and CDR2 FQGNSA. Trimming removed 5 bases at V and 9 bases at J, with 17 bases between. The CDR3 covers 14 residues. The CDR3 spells CASSPEAQWSEQFF. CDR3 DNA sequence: TGTGCCAGCAGCCCCGAGGCTCAGTGGAGTGAGCAGTTCTTC. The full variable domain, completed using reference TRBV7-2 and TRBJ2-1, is GAGVSQSPSNKVTEKGKDVELRCDPISGHTALYWYRQSLGQGLEFLIYFQGNSAPDKSGLPSDRFSAERTGGSVSTLTIQRTQQEDSAVYLCASSPEAQWSEQFFGPGTRLTVL.

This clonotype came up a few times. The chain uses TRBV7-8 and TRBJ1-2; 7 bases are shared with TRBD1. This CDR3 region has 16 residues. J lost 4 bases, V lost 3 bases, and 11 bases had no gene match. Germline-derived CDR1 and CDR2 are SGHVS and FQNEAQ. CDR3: CASSFASTGILYGYTF. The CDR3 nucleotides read TGTGCCAGCAGCTTTGCTTCGACAGGGATACTCTATGGCTACACCTTC. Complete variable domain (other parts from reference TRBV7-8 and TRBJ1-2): GAGVSQSPRYKVAKRGQDVALRCDPISGHVSLFWYQQALGQGPEFLTYFQNEAQLDKSGLPSDRFFAERPEGSVSTLKIQRTQQEDSAVYLCASSFASTGILYGYTFGSGTRLTVV.

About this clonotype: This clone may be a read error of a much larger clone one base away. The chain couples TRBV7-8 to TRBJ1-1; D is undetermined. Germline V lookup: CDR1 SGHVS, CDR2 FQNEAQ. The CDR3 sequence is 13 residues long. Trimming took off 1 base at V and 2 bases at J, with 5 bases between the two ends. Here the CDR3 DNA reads TGTGCCAGCAGCTTAGAAGACAACACTGAAGCTTTCTTT. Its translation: CASSLEDNTEAFF.

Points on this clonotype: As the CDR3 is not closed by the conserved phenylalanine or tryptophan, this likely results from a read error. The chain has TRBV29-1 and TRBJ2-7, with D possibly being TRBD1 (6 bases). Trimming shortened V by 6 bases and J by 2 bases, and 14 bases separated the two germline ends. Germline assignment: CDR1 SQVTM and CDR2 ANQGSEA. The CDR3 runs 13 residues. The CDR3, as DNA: TGCAGCGTGGGATTCCAGGGGACCTACGAGCAGTACCTC. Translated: CSVGFQGTYEQYL.

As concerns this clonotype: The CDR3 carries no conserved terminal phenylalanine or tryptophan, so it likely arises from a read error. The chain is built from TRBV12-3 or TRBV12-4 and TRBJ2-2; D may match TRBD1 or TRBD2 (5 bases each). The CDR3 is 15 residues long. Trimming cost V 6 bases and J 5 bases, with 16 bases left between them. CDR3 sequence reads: CASRGKGRGTGELFL. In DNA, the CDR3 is TGTGCCAGCAGGGGAAAGGGGCGCGGGACCGGGGAGCTGTTTCTT.

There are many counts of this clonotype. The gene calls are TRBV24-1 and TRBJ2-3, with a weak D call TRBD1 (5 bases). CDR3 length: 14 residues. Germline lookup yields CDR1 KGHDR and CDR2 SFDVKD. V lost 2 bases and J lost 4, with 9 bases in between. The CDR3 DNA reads TGTGCCACCAGTGATTACCAGGGCGCAGATACGCAGTATTTT. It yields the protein CATSDYQGADTQYF.

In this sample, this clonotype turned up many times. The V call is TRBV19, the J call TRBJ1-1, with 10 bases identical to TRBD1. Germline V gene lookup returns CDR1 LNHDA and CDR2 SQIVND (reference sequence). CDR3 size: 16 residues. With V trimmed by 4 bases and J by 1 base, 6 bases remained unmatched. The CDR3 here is CASSTRTGGRNTEAFF. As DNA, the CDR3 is TGTGCCAGTAGTACCCGGACAGGGGGTAGGAACACTGAAGCTTTCTTT.

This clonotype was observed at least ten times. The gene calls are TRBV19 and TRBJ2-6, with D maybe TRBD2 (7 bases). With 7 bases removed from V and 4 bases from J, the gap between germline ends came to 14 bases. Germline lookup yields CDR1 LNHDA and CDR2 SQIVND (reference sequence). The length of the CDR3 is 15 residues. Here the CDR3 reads CASTRRGAGANVLTF. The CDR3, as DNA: TGTGCCAGTACCCGTCGGGGGGCCGGGGCCAACGTCCTGACTTTC.

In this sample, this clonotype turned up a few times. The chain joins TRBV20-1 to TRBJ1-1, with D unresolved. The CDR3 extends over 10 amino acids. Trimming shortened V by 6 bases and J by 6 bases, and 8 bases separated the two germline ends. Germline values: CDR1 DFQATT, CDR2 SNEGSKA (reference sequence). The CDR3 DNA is TGCAGTGCCATCCGGGCTGAAGCTTTCTTT. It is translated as CSAIRAEAFF.

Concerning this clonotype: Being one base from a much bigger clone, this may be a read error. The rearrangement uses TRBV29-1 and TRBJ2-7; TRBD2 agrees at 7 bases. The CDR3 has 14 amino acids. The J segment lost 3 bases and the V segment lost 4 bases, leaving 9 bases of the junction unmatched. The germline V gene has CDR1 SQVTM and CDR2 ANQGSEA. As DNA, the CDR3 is TGCAGCGTTGGGCAGGCGGGAGTGGGCTACGAGCAGTACTTC. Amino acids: CSVGQAGVGYEQYF.

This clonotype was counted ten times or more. CDR3 loop: CASSYGGGAYNEQFF. The CDR3 DNA reads as TGTGCCAGCAGCTACGGAGGGGGCGCCTACAATGAGCAGTTCTTC. This chain uses TRBV7-3 with TRBJ2-1, with a weak D call TRBD1 (7 bases). The germline CDR1 and CDR2 sequences are SGHTA and FQGTGA. This CDR3 is built from 15 residues. The germline V and J ends were trimmed by 4 bases and 2 bases, with 12 bases remaining between them.

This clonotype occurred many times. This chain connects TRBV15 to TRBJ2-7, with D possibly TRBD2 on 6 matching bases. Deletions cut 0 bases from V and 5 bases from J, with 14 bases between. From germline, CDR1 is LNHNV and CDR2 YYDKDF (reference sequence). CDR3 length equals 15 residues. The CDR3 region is CATSRDRPGVNEQYF. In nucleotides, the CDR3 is TGTGCCACCAGCAGAGATCGTCCGGGGGTTAACGAGCAGTACTTC. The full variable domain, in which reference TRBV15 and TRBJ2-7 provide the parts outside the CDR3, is DAMVIQNPRYQVTQFGKPVTLSCSQTLNHNVMYWYQQKSSQAPKLLFHYYDKDFNNEADTPDNFQSRRPNTSFCFLDIRSPGLGDTAMYLCATSRDRPGVNEQYFGPGTRLTVT.

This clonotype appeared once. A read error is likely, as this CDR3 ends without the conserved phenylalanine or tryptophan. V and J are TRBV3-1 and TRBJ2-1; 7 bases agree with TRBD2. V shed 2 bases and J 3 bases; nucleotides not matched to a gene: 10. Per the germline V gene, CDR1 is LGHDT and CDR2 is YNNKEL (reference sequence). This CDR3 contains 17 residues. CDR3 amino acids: CASSQYAAGRHYNEQFL. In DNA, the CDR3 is TGTGCCAGCAGCCAATATGCAGCGGGAAGGCACTACAATGAGCAGTTCCTC.

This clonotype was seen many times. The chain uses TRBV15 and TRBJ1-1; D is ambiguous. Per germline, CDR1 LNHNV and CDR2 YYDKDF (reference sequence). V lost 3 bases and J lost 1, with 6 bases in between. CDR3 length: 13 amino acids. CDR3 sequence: CATSRQQNTEAFF. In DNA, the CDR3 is TGTGCCACCAGCAGGCAACAGAACACTGAAGCTTTCTTT. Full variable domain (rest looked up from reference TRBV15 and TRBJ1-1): DAMVIQNPRYQVTQFGKPVTLSCSQTLNHNVMYWYQQKSSQAPKLLFHYYDKDFNNEADTPDNFQSRRPNTSFCFLDIRSPGLGDTAMYLCATSRQQNTEAFFGQGTRLTVV.

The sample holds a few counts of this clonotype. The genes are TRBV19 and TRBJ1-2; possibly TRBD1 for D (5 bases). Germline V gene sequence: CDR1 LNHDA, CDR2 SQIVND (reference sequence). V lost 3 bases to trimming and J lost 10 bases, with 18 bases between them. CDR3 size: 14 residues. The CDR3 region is CASSIETVHVVYTF. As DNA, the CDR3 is TGTGCCAGTAGTATCGAGACAGTCCATGTCGTCTACACCTTC.

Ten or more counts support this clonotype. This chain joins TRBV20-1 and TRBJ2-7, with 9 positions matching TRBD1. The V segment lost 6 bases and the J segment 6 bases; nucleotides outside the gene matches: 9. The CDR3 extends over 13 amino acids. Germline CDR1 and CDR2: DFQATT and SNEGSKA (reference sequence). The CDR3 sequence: CSASGTGRSEQYF. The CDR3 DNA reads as TGCAGTGCCTCCGGGACAGGGAGGAGCGAGCAGTACTTC.

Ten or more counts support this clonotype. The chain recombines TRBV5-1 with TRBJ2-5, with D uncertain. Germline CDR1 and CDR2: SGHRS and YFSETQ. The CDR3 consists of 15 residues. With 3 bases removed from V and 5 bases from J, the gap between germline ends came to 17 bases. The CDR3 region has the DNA TGCGCCAGCAGCTCTGGACGGGCGGTATCCGAGACCCAGTACTTC. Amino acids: CASSSGRAVSETQYF.

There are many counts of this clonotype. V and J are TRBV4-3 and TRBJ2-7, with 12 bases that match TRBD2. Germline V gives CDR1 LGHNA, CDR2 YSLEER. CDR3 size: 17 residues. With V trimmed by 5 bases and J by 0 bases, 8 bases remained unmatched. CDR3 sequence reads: CASSWTSGIIHSYEQYF. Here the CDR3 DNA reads TGCGCCAGCAGCTGGACTAGCGGGATAATCCACTCCTACGAGCAGTACTTC.

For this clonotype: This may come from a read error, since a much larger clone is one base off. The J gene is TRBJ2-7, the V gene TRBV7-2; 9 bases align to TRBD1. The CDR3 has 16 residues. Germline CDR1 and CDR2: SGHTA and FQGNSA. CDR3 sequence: CAISRDMTGGSYEQYF. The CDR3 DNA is TGTGCCATCAGCCGTGATATGACAGGGGGCTCCTACGAGCAGTACTTC.

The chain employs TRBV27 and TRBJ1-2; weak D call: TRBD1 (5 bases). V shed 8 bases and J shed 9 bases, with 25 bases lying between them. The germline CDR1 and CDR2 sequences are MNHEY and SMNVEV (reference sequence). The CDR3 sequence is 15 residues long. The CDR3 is CASGPETAGRVSYTF. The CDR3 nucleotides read TGTGCCAGCGGACCCGAGACAGCCGGCCGAGTCAGCTACACCTTC.

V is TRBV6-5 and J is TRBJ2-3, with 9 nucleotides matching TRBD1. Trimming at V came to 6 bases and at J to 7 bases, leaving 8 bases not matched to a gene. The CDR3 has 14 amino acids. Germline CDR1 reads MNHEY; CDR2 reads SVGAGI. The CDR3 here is CASRVTGGAYTQYF. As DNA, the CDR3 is TGTGCCAGCAGGGTCACAGGGGGCGCGTATACGCAGTATTTT.

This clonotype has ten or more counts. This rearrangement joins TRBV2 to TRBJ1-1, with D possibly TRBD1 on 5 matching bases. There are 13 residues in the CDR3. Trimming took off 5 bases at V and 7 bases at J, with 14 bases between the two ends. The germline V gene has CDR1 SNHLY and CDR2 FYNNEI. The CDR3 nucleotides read TGTGCCAGCAGTCAGGGAAGGGGACGTGAAGCTTTCTTT. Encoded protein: CASSQGRGREAFF.

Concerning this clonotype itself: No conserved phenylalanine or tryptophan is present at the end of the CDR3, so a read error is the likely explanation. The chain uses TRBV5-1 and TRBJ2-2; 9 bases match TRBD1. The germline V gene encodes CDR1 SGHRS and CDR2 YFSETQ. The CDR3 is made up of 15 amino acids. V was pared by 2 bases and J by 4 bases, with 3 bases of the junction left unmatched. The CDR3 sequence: CASSLQGAGTGELFL. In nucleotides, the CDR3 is TGCGCCAGCAGCTTACAGGGGGCCGGCACCGGGGAGCTGTTTCTT.

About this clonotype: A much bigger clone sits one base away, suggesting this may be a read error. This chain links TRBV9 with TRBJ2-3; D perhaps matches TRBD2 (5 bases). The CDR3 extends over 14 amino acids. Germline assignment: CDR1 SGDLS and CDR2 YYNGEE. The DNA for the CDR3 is TGTTCCAGCAGCGCGGGTTCCTCCACAGATACGCAGTATTTT. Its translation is CSSSAGSSTDTQYF.

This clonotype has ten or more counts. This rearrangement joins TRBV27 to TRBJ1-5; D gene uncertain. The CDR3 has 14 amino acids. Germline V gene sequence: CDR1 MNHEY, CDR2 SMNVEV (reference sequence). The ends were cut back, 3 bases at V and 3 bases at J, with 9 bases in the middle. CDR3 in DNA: TGTGCCAGCAGTTTCTATGGGCTCAATCAGCCCCAGCATTTT. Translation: CASSFYGLNQPQHF.

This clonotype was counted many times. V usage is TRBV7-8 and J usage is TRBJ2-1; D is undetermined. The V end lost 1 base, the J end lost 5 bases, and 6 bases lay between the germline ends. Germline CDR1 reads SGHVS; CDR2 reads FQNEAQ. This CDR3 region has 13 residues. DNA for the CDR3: TGTGCCAGCAGCTTAGACGATGACAATGAGCAGTTCTTC. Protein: CASSLDDDNEQFF.

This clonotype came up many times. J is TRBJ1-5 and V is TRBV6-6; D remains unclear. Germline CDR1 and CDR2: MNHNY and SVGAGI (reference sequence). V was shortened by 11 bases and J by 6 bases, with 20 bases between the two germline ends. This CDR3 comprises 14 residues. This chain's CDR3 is CASSRRSEAQPQHF. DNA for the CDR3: TGTGCCTCCTCAAGGAGGAGCGAGGCTCAGCCCCAGCATTTT.

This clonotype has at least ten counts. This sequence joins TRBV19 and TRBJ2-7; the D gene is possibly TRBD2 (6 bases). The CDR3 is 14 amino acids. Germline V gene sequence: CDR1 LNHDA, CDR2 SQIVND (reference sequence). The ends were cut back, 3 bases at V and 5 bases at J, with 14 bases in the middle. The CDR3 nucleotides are TGTGCCAGTAGTATTGACAGTGGGAGGCACGAGCAGTACTTC. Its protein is CASSIDSGRHEQYF.

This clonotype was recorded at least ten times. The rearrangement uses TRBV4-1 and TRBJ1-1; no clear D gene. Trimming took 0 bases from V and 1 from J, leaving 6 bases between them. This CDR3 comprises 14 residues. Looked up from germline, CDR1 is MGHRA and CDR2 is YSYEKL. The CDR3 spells CASSQDARNTEAFF. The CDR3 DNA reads TGCGCCAGCAGCCAAGATGCTAGGAACACTGAAGCTTTCTTT.

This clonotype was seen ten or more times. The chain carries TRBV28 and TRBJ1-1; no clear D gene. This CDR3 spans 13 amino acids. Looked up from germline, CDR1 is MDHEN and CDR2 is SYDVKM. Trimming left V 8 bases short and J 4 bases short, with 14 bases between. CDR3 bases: TGTGCCAGCCTCCTTTATGGACGCACTGAAGCTTTCTTT. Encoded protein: CASLLYGRTEAFF.

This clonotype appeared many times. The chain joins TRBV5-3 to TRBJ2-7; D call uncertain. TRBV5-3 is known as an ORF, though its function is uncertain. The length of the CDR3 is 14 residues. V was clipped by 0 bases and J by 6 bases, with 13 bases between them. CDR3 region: CARSLEGHVGEQYF. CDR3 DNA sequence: TGTGCCAGAAGCTTGGAGGGCCACGTGGGCGAGCAGTACTTC.